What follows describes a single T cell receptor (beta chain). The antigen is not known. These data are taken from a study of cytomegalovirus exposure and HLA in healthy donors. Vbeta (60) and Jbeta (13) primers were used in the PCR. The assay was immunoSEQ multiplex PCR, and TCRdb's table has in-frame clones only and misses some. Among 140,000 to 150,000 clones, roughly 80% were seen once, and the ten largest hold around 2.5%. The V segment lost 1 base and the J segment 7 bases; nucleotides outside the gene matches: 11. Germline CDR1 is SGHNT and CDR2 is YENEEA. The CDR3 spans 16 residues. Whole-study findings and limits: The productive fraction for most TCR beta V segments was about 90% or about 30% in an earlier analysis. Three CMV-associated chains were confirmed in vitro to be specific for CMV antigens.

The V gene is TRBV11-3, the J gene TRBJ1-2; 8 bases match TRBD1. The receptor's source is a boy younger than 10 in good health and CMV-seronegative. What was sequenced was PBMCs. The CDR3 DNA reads TGTGCCAGCAGCTTAGTCTCAGGGGGCGCTGGGGCTGGCTACACCTTC. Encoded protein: CASSLVSGGAGAGYTF.